The subject of this entry is one TCR beta chain. Some clones are missing from TCRdb's copy, which holds only in-frame ones; the method was immunoSEQ multiplex PCR. The data contain 250,000 to 300,000 clones, 85% of them singletons. The sample is drawn from a study of blood T cell repertoires in COVID-19. Background on the study: Sources were T cells, B-cell-depleted T cells, or PBMCs; the material itself was cDNA or gDNA.

V was clipped by 4 bases and J by 0 bases; unmatched bases: 5. CDR1 is LGHDT, CDR2 YNNKEL, per germline (reference sequence). This CDR3 comprises 15 residues. Recruitment covered 20 to 25 US areas and drew participants whose ages spanned about 18 to 100 years. Sequenced: PBMCs or T cells enriched from blood (not recorded which). V and J are TRBV3-1 (or the pseudogene TRBV3-2) and TRBJ1-2; 7 nucleotides align to TRBD1. This TCR derives from a woman between 50 and 59 years old who had been exposed to COVID-19. The CDR3 DNA reads TGTGCCAGCAGCCCTTCCGGGACAGCTAACTATGGCTACACCTTC. Its translation is CASSPSGTANYGYTF.